A selection of T cell receptor beta chains follows, all from one sample in a study of blood T cell repertoires in COVID-19. Here immunoSEQ multiplex PCR was the method, and the copy in TCRdb shows in-frame clones only, minus some. In the table there are 200,000 to 250,000 clones, around 85% of which are singletons. The sequenced sample was PBMCs or T cells enriched from blood (not recorded which). All receptors derive from a woman aged 40-49 years with acute COVID-19. Both conserved end residues are part of each CDR3. The D gene is left open where the match is weak. Rows give clone size only sometimes, using once, few, many, or a class for an expanded clone.

d_gene: -
v_gene: TRBV28
j_gene: TRBJ1-5
abundance: once
CDR3aa: CASSPRQGNQPQHF
CDR3nt: TGTGCCAGCAGTCCCCGACAGGGCAATCAGCCCCAGCATTTT

d_gene: -
v_gene: TRBV29-1
j_gene: TRBJ1-2
abundance: -
CDR3aa: CSVESVYGYTF
CDR3nt: TGCAGCGTTGAGTCAGTCTATGGCTACACCTTC

d_gene: -
v_gene: TRBV28
j_gene: TRBJ2-2
abundance: -
CDR3aa: CASSPGFQAPNTGELFF
CDR3nt: TGTGCCAGCAGTCCCGGTTTCCAGGCCCCGAACACCGGGGAGCTGTTTTTT

d_gene: -
v_gene: TRBV9
j_gene: TRBJ2-4
abundance: -
CDR3aa: CASGDDRNKNIQYF
CDR3nt: TGTGCCAGCGGCGACGACAGGAACAAAAACATTCAGTACTTC

d_gene: -
v_gene: TRBV27
j_gene: TRBJ1-2
abundance: -
CDR3aa: CASSLSAVNYGYTF
CDR3nt: TGTGCCAGCAGTTTAAGCGCAGTTAACTATGGCTACACCTTC

d_gene: -
v_gene: TRBV6-1
j_gene: TRBJ1-5
abundance: -
CDR3aa: CASSEGHRLGNQPQHF
CDR3nt: TGTGCCAGCAGTGAAGGGCACAGACTAGGCAATCAGCCCCAGCATTTT

d_gene: -
v_gene: TRBV30
j_gene: TRBJ1-4
abundance: once
CDR3aa: CAWSRGWNEKLFF
CDR3nt: TGTGCCTGGAGTAGAGGGTGGAATGAAAAACTGTTTTTT

d_gene: TRBD2
v_gene: TRBV6-6
j_gene: TRBJ2-2
abundance: -
CDR3aa: CASSFNRGRHTGELFF
CDR3nt: TGTGCCAGCAGTTTCAATCGCGGGAGGCACACCGGGGAGCTGTTTTTT

d_gene: -
v_gene: TRBV12-3/TRBV12-4
j_gene: TRBJ1-2
abundance: -
CDR3aa: CASTQAGIYGYTF
CDR3nt: TGTGCCAGCACCCAGGCAGGGATCTATGGCTACACCTTC

d_gene: TRBD2
v_gene: TRBV6-5
j_gene: TRBJ2-1
abundance: -
CDR3aa: CASSYGRELTYNEQFF
CDR3nt: TGTGCCAGCAGTTACGGGCGGGAGCTTACCTACAATGAGCAGTTCTTC

d_gene: TRBD2
v_gene: TRBV6-5
j_gene: TRBJ2-5
abundance: -
CDR3aa: CASSYTSGSLETQYF
CDR3nt: TGTGCCAGCAGTTACACTAGCGGGAGCCTCGAGACCCAGTACTTC

d_gene: TRBD1
v_gene: TRBV5-8
j_gene: TRBJ2-1
abundance: -
CDR3aa: CASSGGQGVGEQFF
CDR3nt: TGTGCCAGCAGCGGCGGACAGGGGGTAGGGGAGCAGTTCTTC

d_gene: -
v_gene: TRBV30
j_gene: TRBJ1-6
abundance: once
CDR3aa: CAWSRGSNSPLHF
CDR3nt: TGTGCCTGGAGTAGGGGTAGCAATTCACCCCTCCACTTT

d_gene: -
v_gene: TRBV15
j_gene: TRBJ1-2
abundance: many
CDR3aa: CATSRAGQRYGYTF
CDR3nt: TGTGCCACCAGCAGAGCCGGACAGCGCTATGGCTACACCTTC

d_gene: -
v_gene: TRBV7-6
j_gene: TRBJ1-4
abundance: -
CDR3aa: CASSSHQNEKLFF
CDR3nt: TGTGCCAGCAGCTCCCACCAGAATGAAAAACTGTTTTTT

d_gene: -
v_gene: TRBV28
j_gene: TRBJ1-5
abundance: -
CDR3aa: CASRLQGTYSNQPQHF
CDR3nt: TGTGCCAGCAGGCTCCAGGGCACCTATAGCAATCAGCCCCAGCATTTT

d_gene: TRBD2
v_gene: TRBV9
j_gene: TRBJ2-1
abundance: -
CDR3aa: CASSVREGREQFF
CDR3nt: TGTGCCAGCAGCGTACGGGAGGGCCGAGAGCAGTTCTTC

d_gene: -
v_gene: TRBV7-8
j_gene: TRBJ1-5
abundance: -
CDR3aa: CASSLAGDSNQPQHF
CDR3nt: TGTGCCAGCAGCTTAGCAGGGGATAGCAATCAGCCCCAGCATTTT

d_gene: -
v_gene: TRBV19
j_gene: TRBJ1-1
abundance: -
CDR3aa: CASSIKSGEAFF
CDR3nt: TGTGCCAGTAGTATAAAGTCAGGGGAAGCTTTCTTT

d_gene: TRBD2
v_gene: TRBV28
j_gene: TRBJ2-1
abundance: -
CDR3aa: CASTLLAGAPGDEQFF
CDR3nt: TGTGCCAGCACCCTCCTAGCGGGAGCGCCGGGTGATGAGCAGTTCTTC

d_gene: -
v_gene: TRBV19
j_gene: TRBJ2-7
abundance: -
CDR3aa: CASSGALYEQYF
CDR3nt: TGTGCCAGTAGTGGGGCCTTATACGAGCAGTACTTC

d_gene: TRBD2
v_gene: TRBV12-3/TRBV12-4
j_gene: TRBJ2-1
abundance: -
CDR3aa: CAAGLAGVNEQFF
CDR3nt: TGTGCCGCGGGGCTAGCGGGGGTAAATGAGCAGTTCTTC

d_gene: -
v_gene: TRBV5-5
j_gene: TRBJ1-6
abundance: -
CDR3aa: CASSRDWVNSPLHF
CDR3nt: TGTGCCAGCAGCCGGGACTGGGTAAATTCACCCCTCCACTTT

d_gene: -
v_gene: TRBV4-1
j_gene: TRBJ1-2
abundance: -
CDR3aa: CASSQDWTAYGYTF
CDR3nt: TGCGCCAGCAGCCAAGATTGGACAGCTTATGGCTACACCTTC

d_gene: TRBD2
v_gene: TRBV29-1
j_gene: TRBJ2-2
abundance: -
CDR3aa: CSVGREVATGELFF
CDR3nt: TGCAGCGTTGGGCGGGAGGTGGCCACCGGGGAGCTGTTTTTT

d_gene: TRBD2
v_gene: TRBV7-9
j_gene: TRBJ2-3
abundance: -
CDR3aa: CASSTLAGGQGTQYF
CDR3nt: TGTGCCAGCAGCACACTAGCGGGGGGGCAAGGTACGCAGTATTTT

d_gene: -
v_gene: TRBV28
j_gene: TRBJ1-1
abundance: -
CDR3aa: CASKTGLPNTEAFF
CDR3nt: TGTGCCAGCAAGACAGGTCTCCCGAACACTGAAGCTTTCTTT

d_gene: -
v_gene: TRBV27
j_gene: TRBJ2-3
abundance: -
CDR3aa: CASSTDRMPQYF
CDR3nt: TGTGCCAGCAGTACCGACAGGATGCCGCAGTATTTT

d_gene: TRBD1
v_gene: TRBV7-9
j_gene: TRBJ1-2
abundance: -
CDR3aa: CASSLDQGADYGYTF
CDR3nt: TGTGCCAGCAGCTTAGATCAGGGGGCAGACTATGGCTACACCTTC

d_gene: TRBD1
v_gene: TRBV2
j_gene: TRBJ1-1
abundance: -
CDR3aa: CASSVRQGLNTEAFF
CDR3nt: TGTGCCAGCAGTGTACGACAGGGATTGAACACTGAAGCTTTCTTT

d_gene: TRBD1
v_gene: TRBV20-1
j_gene: TRBJ1-1
abundance: -
CDR3aa: CLWTGYTEAFF
CDR3nt: TGCCTATGGACAGGGTACACTGAAGCTTTCTTT

d_gene: -
v_gene: TRBV5-4
j_gene: TRBJ1-1
abundance: few
CDR3aa: CASSSRVTGRDTEAFF
CDR3nt: TGTGCCAGCAGTTCGCGGGTGACGGGAAGGGATACTGAAGCTTTCTTT

d_gene: -
v_gene: TRBV9
j_gene: TRBJ2-1
abundance: -
CDR3aa: CASSYSGSSYNEQFF
CDR3nt: TGTGCCAGCAGCTATAGCGGAAGCTCCTACAATGAGCAGTTCTTC

d_gene: -
v_gene: TRBV10-2
j_gene: TRBJ1-2
abundance: -
CDR3aa: CASSAGSGYGYTF
CDR3nt: TGCGCCAGCAGTGCGGGATCTGGGTATGGCTACACCTTC

d_gene: TRBD1
v_gene: TRBV6-5
j_gene: TRBJ2-1
abundance: -
CDR3aa: CASARDRGPNEQFF
CDR3nt: TGTGCCAGCGCCCGGGACAGGGGTCCCAATGAGCAGTTCTTC

d_gene: TRBD2
v_gene: TRBV24-1
j_gene: TRBJ2-5
abundance: -
CDR3aa: CATSVAGGETQYF
CDR3nt: TGTGCCACCAGTGTAGCGGGAGGAGAGACCCAGTACTTC

d_gene: TRBD2
v_gene: TRBV18
j_gene: TRBJ2-5
abundance: -
CDR3aa: CASDPLAGSRETQYF
CDR3nt: TGTGCCAGCGACCCACTAGCGGGGTCCCGGGAGACCCAGTACTTC

d_gene: -
v_gene: TRBV12-5
j_gene: TRBJ2-1
abundance: -
CDR3aa: CASPLRAPLVNEQFF
CDR3nt: TGTGCTAGCCCCTTGAGGGCCCCTTTGGTCAATGAGCAGTTCTTC

d_gene: TRBD1
v_gene: TRBV4-1
j_gene: TRBJ1-5
abundance: -
CDR3aa: CASSQSHVRGRNQPQHF
CDR3nt: TGCGCCAGCAGCCAGTCGCATGTCAGGGGGAGGAATCAGCCCCAGCATTTT

d_gene: -
v_gene: TRBV3-1/TRBV3-2
j_gene: TRBJ1-6
abundance: -
CDR3aa: CASSSTPENSPLHF
CDR3nt: TGTGCCAGCAGCTCGACACCAGAGAATTCACCCCTCCACTTT

d_gene: TRBD1
v_gene: TRBV7-9
j_gene: TRBJ2-7
abundance: -
CDR3aa: CASSSSGQTYEQYF
CDR3nt: TGTGCCAGCAGCTCCTCGGGACAGACCTACGAGCAGTACTTC

d_gene: TRBD2
v_gene: TRBV4-2
j_gene: TRBJ2-1
abundance: once
CDR3aa: CASSPTSGTIQFF
CDR3nt: TGTGCCAGCAGCCCGACCAGCGGGACCATCCAGTTCTTC

d_gene: TRBD1
v_gene: TRBV18
j_gene: TRBJ1-1
abundance: -
CDR3aa: CASSPRPGQTNTEAFF
CDR3nt: TGTGCCAGCTCACCGAGACCGGGACAGACGAACACTGAAGCTTTCTTT

d_gene: TRBD1
v_gene: TRBV7-2
j_gene: TRBJ2-1
abundance: -
CDR3aa: CASSSGQINEQFF
CDR3nt: TGTGCCAGCAGCTCGGGACAGATCAATGAGCAGTTCTTC

d_gene: -
v_gene: TRBV9
j_gene: TRBJ1-3
abundance: -
CDR3aa: CASSVGQLSGNTIYF
CDR3nt: TGTGCCAGCAGCGTAGGACAGCTCTCTGGAAACACCATATATTTT

d_gene: TRBD1
v_gene: TRBV6-5
j_gene: TRBJ1-2
abundance: -
CDR3aa: CASKGQGPGVDGYTF
CDR3nt: TGTGCCAGCAAAGGACAGGGACCGGGTGTGGACGGCTACACCTTC

d_gene: -
v_gene: TRBV15
j_gene: TRBJ2-1
abundance: -
CDR3aa: CATSRVGEFRNEQFF
CDR3nt: TGTGCCACCAGCAGAGTTGGGGAGTTCAGGAATGAGCAGTTCTTC

d_gene: TRBD1
v_gene: TRBV7-9
j_gene: TRBJ1-4
abundance: few
CDR3aa: CASSWGQGVPEKLFF
CDR3nt: TGTGCCAGCAGCTGGGGACAGGGAGTACCCGAAAAACTGTTTTTT

d_gene: -
v_gene: TRBV5-1
j_gene: TRBJ1-1
abundance: few
CDR3aa: CASSLDRAGTEAFF
CDR3nt: TGCGCCAGCAGCTTGGACAGGGCTGGCACTGAAGCTTTCTTT

d_gene: -
v_gene: TRBV12-1
j_gene: TRBJ2-7
abundance: -
CDR3aa: CASSFAREEGCEQYF
CDR3nt: TGTGCCAGCAGCTTTGCGCGGGAGGAGGGATGCGAGCAGTACTTC

d_gene: TRBD1
v_gene: TRBV7-8
j_gene: TRBJ1-4
abundance: -
CDR3aa: CASSLATPGQGEKLFF
CDR3nt: TGTGCCAGCAGCTTAGCGACCCCTGGACAGGGAGAAAAACTGTTTTTT

d_gene: TRBD1
v_gene: TRBV2
j_gene: TRBJ2-1
abundance: once
CDR3aa: CASSEDNPRTGNFYNEQFF
CDR3nt: TGTGCCAGCAGTGAAGACAATCCGAGGACAGGGAATTTTTACAATGAGCAGTTCTTC

d_gene: -
v_gene: TRBV24-1
j_gene: TRBJ2-3
abundance: -
CDR3aa: CATSDTTGLMATQYF
CDR3nt: TGTGCCACCAGTGACACAACAGGGTTAATGGCTACGCAGTATTTT

d_gene: -
v_gene: TRBV25-1
j_gene: TRBJ1-2
abundance: -
CDR3aa: CASSESFYGYTF
CDR3nt: TGTGCCAGCAGTGAGAGCTTCTATGGCTACACCTTC

d_gene: -
v_gene: TRBV24-1
j_gene: TRBJ2-5
abundance: -
CDR3aa: CATSWAGTETQYF
CDR3nt: TGTGCCACCAGTTGGGCGGGGACGGAGACCCAGTACTTC